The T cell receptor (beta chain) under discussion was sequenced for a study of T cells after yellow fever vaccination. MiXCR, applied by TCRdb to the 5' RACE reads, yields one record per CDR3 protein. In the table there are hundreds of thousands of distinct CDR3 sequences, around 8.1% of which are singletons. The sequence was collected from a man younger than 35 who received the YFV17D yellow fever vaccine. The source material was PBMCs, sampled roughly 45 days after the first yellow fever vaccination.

CDR3 amino acids: CASSAGTGGYTEAFF. The CDR3 DNA follows: TGTGCCAGCAGTGCGGGGACAGGGGGGTACACTGAAGCTTTCTTT. The chain has TRBV12-3 or TRBV12-4 and TRBJ1-1; TRBD1 matches 11 bases. Trimming took 5 bases from V and 3 from J; bases not matched to a gene: 5. This CDR3 is built from 15 residues.